This record looks at one T cell receptor (beta chain) sequence and its context. This specimen belongs to a study of blood T cell repertoires in COVID-19. The protocol was immunoSEQ multiplex PCR, while the TCRdb copy is restricted to in-frame clones and leaves out a portion. The table lists some 55,000 clones, roughly 90% of them singletons. CDR3 length: 12 residues. V lost 3 bases and J lost 10, with 7 bases in between. CDR1 MDHEN and CDR2 SYDVKM come from the germline V gene. Sequencing was carried out using peripheral blood. The receptor was isolated from a human donor in a cohort sampled during active COVID-19. The chain joins TRBV28 to TRBJ1-6, with D possibly TRBD1 on 5 matching bases. The CDR3 sequence: CASSLGRSPLHF. In DNA form, the CDR3 reads TGTGCCAGCAGTTTGGGGCGGTCACCCCTCCACTTT.